The 10 T cell receptor beta chains below all came from one sample that was sequenced in a study of blood T cell repertoires in COVID-19. Assay: immunoSEQ multiplex PCR; the TCRdb copy retains only in-frame clones and omits some. Among 150,000 to 200,000 clones, under 85% were seen once, and the ten largest hold 9.8%. Sequenced sample: peripheral blood. The receptor set was obtained from a woman of 80 years or more with acute or convalescent COVID-19.

This rearrangement joins TRBV5-4 to TRBJ1-6, with D tentatively TRBD1 (5 bases). The CDR3 length is 15 residues. Deletions cut 2 bases from V and 6 bases from J, with 12 bases between. From germline, CDR1 is SGHNT and CDR2 YYREEE (reference sequence). The CDR3 loop is CASSFGGAGNSPLHF. The CDR3 DNA is TGTGCCAGCAGCTTTGGAGGGGCGGGTAATTCACCCCTCCACTTT.

The rearrangement links TRBV21-1 to TRBJ1-4. TRBV21-1 is a pseudogene locus. CDR3 length equals 18 residues. CDR3 DNA sequence: TGTGCCAGCAGCGCATCTACTGGGTCAGGGACTAGGAAAGAAAAACTGTTTTTT. Translating gives CASSASTGSGTRKEKLFF.

The chain is built from TRBV7-9 and TRBJ2-7; tentative D call: TRBD1 (5 bases). V gave up 1 base and J gave up 2 bases, with 12 bases separating them. In germline, CDR1 is SEHNR, CDR2 FQNEAQ (reference sequence). This CDR3 has 15 amino acids. CDR3 sequence: CASSLGTGLTYEQYF. CDR3 sequence (DNA): TGTGCCAGCAGCTTAGGTACAGGTCTTACCTACGAGCAGTACTTC.

This rearrangement joins TRBV5-4 to TRBJ2-1; 14 nucleotides line up with TRBD2. The trim removed 4 bases at V and 7 bases at J, leaving 7 bases unmatched. Per germline, CDR1 SGHNT and CDR2 YYREEE (reference sequence). This CDR3 comprises 16 residues. The DNA for the CDR3 is TGTGCCAGCAGCCTACCGGGACTAGCGGGAGTAAATGAGCAGTTCTTC. Its protein product is CASSLPGLAGVNEQFF.

The chain has TRBV24-1 and TRBJ2-2; D unclear. CDR3 length: 15 amino acids. The ends were cut back, 2 bases at V and 5 bases at J, with 11 bases in the middle. The germline V gene has CDR1 KGHDR and CDR2 SFDVKD. The CDR3 here is CATSDSGRRTGELFF. The CDR3 DNA reads as TGTGCCACCAGTGATTCGGGTCGGCGGACCGGGGAGCTGTTTTTT.

The chain links TRBV4-3 to TRBJ2-5; 7 nucleotides match TRBD1. This CDR3 contains 13 residues. Germline CDR1 is LGHNA and CDR2 is YSLEER. The junction had 2 bases not matched to a gene; V was cut back by 4 bases and J by 3 bases. Here the CDR3 DNA reads TGCGCCAGCAGCCTAGGGACAGAAGAGACCCAGTACTTC. It specifies CASSLGTEETQYF.

V is TRBV18 and J is TRBJ2-2; tentative D call: TRBD2 (6 bases). V lost 2 bases and J lost 6, with 10 bases in between. Germline CDR1 is KGHSH and CDR2 is LQKENI. The CDR3 sequence is 14 residues long. The CDR3 protein is CASSPMEGSGELFF. CDR3 DNA: TGTGCCAGCTCACCAATGGAGGGATCCGGGGAGCTGTTTTTT.

This CDR3 is CASSGWTSKPYEQYF. CDR3 DNA: TGTGCCAGCAGCGGCTGGACTAGCAAGCCCTACGAGCAGTACTTC. The chain couples TRBV11-2 to TRBJ2-7, with 8 bases identical to TRBD2. Germline-derived CDR1 and CDR2 are SGHAT and FQNNGV. The length of the CDR3 is 15 residues. V shed 5 bases and J 2 bases; nucleotides not matched to a gene: 8.

This chain connects TRBV4-3 to TRBJ2-2, with D possibly being TRBD2 (6 bases). Germline lookup yields CDR1 LGHNA and CDR2 YSLEER. This CDR3 region has 15 residues. Trimming cost V 0 bases and J 4 bases, with 9 bases left between them. CDR3 DNA: TGCGCCAGCAGCCAAGATGGGAGGTTCACCGGGGAGCTGTTTTTT. This gives the protein CASSQDGRFTGELFF.

This chain connects TRBV4-3 to TRBJ1-6; TRBD1 agrees at 9 bases. Germline loops: CDR1 LGHNA, CDR2 YSLEER. This CDR3 comprises 18 residues. V shed 0 bases, J shed 0 bases, and the junction held 3 bases outside the gene matches. CDR3: CASSQEGTGSSYNSPLHF. The CDR3 DNA is TGCGCCAGCAGCCAAGAGGGGACAGGGAGCTCCTATAATTCACCCCTCCACTTT.